The 26 T cell receptor beta chains below come from one sample, sequenced in a study of blood T cell repertoires in COVID-19. Here immunoSEQ multiplex PCR was the method, and the copy in TCRdb shows in-frame clones only, minus some. This sample has roughly 250,000 clones, with about 90% found just once. Material: peripheral blood. The receptor set was obtained from a man aged 60-69 years who had recovered from COVID-19.

The V and J genes are TRBV3-1 (or the pseudogene TRBV3-2) and TRBJ1-2; D possibly corresponds to TRBD1 (6 bases). V was pared by 0 bases and J by 8 bases, with 22 bases between. Germline CDR1 LGHDT, CDR2 YNNKEL (reference sequence). There are 17 residues in the CDR3. The CDR3 protein is CASSQESRVNRVGGYTF. In DNA form, the CDR3 reads TGTGCCAGCAGCCAAGAATCTAGAGTTAACAGGGTAGGCGGCTACACCTTC.

The chain recombines TRBV19 with TRBJ2-2, with D possibly TRBD1 on 6 matching bases. Per the germline V gene, CDR1 is LNHDA and CDR2 is SQIVND (reference sequence). Trimming shortened V by 5 bases and J by 4 bases, and 11 bases separated the two germline ends. The CDR3 has 14 residues. CDR3: CASSVPRGTGELFF. CDR3 bases: TGTGCCAGTAGTGTACCCAGGGGCACCGGGGAGCTGTTTTTT.

The chain joins TRBV5-1 to TRBJ2-6; D is perhaps TRBD1 (5 bases). This CDR3 contains 16 residues. V shed 5 bases and J shed 3 bases, with 15 bases lying between them. Germline V gives CDR1 SGHRS, CDR2 YFSETQ. CDR3: CASSSDILLGANVLTF. CDR3 bases: TGCGCCAGCAGTTCGGACATTTTGCTTGGGGCCAACGTCCTGACTTTC.

The chain is built from TRBV28 and TRBJ1-5; the D gene is possibly TRBD1 (6 bases). The CDR3 consists of 15 residues. Germline CDR1 and CDR2: MDHEN and SYDVKM. With 7 bases removed from V and 3 bases from J, the gap between germline ends came to 16 bases. In DNA form, the CDR3 reads TGTGCCAGCACCCCCCGCGACAGGCCCAATCAGCCCCAGCATTTT. Protein: CASTPRDRPNQPQHF.

The chain links TRBV10-1 to TRBJ2-3, with TRBD2 identical over 10 bases. Trimming took 4 bases from V and 0 from J; bases not matched to a gene: 16. CDR1 and CDR2 from the germline V gene are WNHNN and SYGVQD (reference sequence). The CDR3 contains 20 residues. CDR3 nucleotide sequence: TGCGCCAGCAGTGTAAAAAACTTAGCCCTAGCGGGGGTAAGCACAGATACGCAGTATTTT. Amino acid sequence: CASSVKNLALAGVSTDTQYF.

This sequence joins TRBV19 and TRBJ1-5; no clear D gene. Germline CDR1 reads LNHDA; CDR2 reads SQIVND (reference sequence). The CDR3 runs 14 residues. Trimming took off 8 bases at V and 0 bases at J, with 11 bases between the two ends. The CDR3: CASWAGNSNQPQHF. CDR3 sequence (DNA): TGTGCCAGTTGGGCGGGTAATAGCAATCAGCCCCAGCATTTT.

The rearrangement uses TRBV27 and TRBJ1-5; 8 nucleotides line up with TRBD1. V lost 5 bases to trimming and J lost 5 bases; unmatched junction nucleotides: 8. This CDR3 is 15 amino acids long. Per the germline V gene, CDR1 is MNHEY and CDR2 is SMNVEV (reference sequence). CDR3 loop: CASSPWTGSDQPQHF. The DNA of the CDR3 is TGTGCCAGCAGTCCTTGGACAGGGTCGGATCAGCCCCAGCATTTT.

This clone appeared a few times. V gene TRBV25-1 combines with J gene TRBJ2-1; 9 nucleotides line up with TRBD2. CDR1 and CDR2 (germline): MGHDK, SYGVNS. The CDR3 is 15 amino acids. The V segment lost 1 base and the J segment 9 bases; nucleotides outside the gene matches: 7. CDR3 sequence (DNA): TGTGCCAGCAGTGAATTTGGCGGGGGGGCCTTTGAGCAGTTCTTC. It specifies CASSEFGGGAFEQFF.

The CDR3 nucleotides are TGTGCCATCAGTGGAGGAGGTTCTGGAAATTCACCCCTCCACTTT. Its translation: CAISGGGSGNSPLHF. This chain links TRBV10-3 with TRBJ1-6; no definite D call. Germline loops: CDR1 ENHRY, CDR2 SYGVKD. CDR3 length: 15 amino acids. Trimming stripped 4 bases from V and 7 bases from J, with 14 bases between.

In DNA, the CDR3 is TGTGCCAGCAGCGGAAGTGCGGGGGAGACCCAGTACTTC. Amino acid sequence: CASSGSAGETQYF. The chain carries TRBV7-2 and TRBJ2-5, with D perhaps TRBD2 (6 bases). The CDR3 loop spans 13 amino acids. CDR1 and CDR2 from the germline V gene are SGHTA and FQGNSA. With 5 bases removed from V and 5 bases from J, the gap between germline ends came to 12 bases.

The chain joins TRBV9 to TRBJ2-7; tentative D call: TRBD1 (6 bases). Germline V gene sequence: CDR1 SGDLS, CDR2 YYNGEE. Deletions cut 0 bases from V and 5 bases from J, with 15 bases between. This CDR3 has 15 residues. The CDR3 protein is CASSVGGTGNDEQYF. The CDR3, as DNA: TGTGCCAGCAGCGTAGGAGGTACAGGGAACGACGAGCAGTACTTC.

V usage is TRBV3-1 (or the pseudogene TRBV3-2) and J usage is TRBJ1-1; tentatively, D is TRBD1 (6 bases). The V end was cut by 3 bases, the J end by 6 bases, with 17 bases between. The CDR3 is 15 amino acids. Germline CDR1 reads LGHDT; CDR2 reads YNNKEL (reference sequence). CDR3 DNA sequence: TGTGCCAGCAGCCACGGCGGGGGCCCAGGCGCTGAAGCTTTCTTT. Translated, it gives CASSHGGGPGAEAFF.

The chain is built from TRBV2 and TRBJ1-1; D remains unclear. This CDR3 has 13 residues. The germline V gene encodes CDR1 SNHLY and CDR2 FYNNEI. In nucleotides, the CDR3 is TGTGCTACCGGGAAGTATATGAACACTGAAGCTTTCTTT. Its translation is CATGKYMNTEAFF. The full variable domain, completed using reference TRBV2 and TRBJ1-1, is EPEVTQTPSHQVTQMGQEVILRCVPISNHLYFYWYRQILGQKVEFLVSFYNNEISEKSEIFDDQFSVERPDGSNFTLKIRSTKLEDSAMYFCATGKYMNTEAFFGQGTRLTVV.

This chain joins TRBV11-3 and TRBJ2-1; 7 positions match TRBD1. The CDR3 covers 15 residues. Germline-derived CDR1 and CDR2 are SGHNT and YENEEA. Trimming removed 5 bases from V and 2 bases from J; junction bases left unmatched: 6. Here the CDR3 DNA reads TGTGCCAGCAGCCCGACCGGGACAGCCTACAATGAGCAGTTCTTC. Translating it yields CASSPTGTAYNEQFF. The full variable domain, rest sourced from reference TRBV11-3 and TRBJ2-1, is EAGVVQSPRYKIIEKKQPVAFWCNPISGHNTLYWYLQNLGQGPELLIRYENEEAVDDSQLPKDRFSAERLKGVDSTLKIQPAELGDSAVYLCASSPTGTAYNEQFFGPGTRLTVL.

This chain connects TRBV6-5 to TRBJ2-2; a possible D gene is TRBD1 (6 bases). CDR1 and CDR2 from the germline V gene are MNHEY and SVGAGI. CDR3 length: 13 amino acids. With 6 bases removed from V and 4 bases from J, the gap between germline ends came to 9 bases. This CDR3 is CASRGRGTGELFF. CDR3 DNA sequence: TGTGCCAGCAGGGGCAGGGGCACCGGGGAGCTGTTTTTT.

This clone has just a few counts. The chain carries TRBV4-2 and TRBJ2-3; 7 bases map to TRBD1. The CDR3 is 15 residues long. Germline lookup yields CDR1 LGHNA and CDR2 YNFKEQ. The junction had 12 bases not matched to a gene; V was cut back by 5 bases and J by 7 bases. The CDR3 DNA sequence: TGTGCCAGCAGCTCTACAGGGGCCCAGGCTAATACGCAGTATTTT. Protein: CASSSTGAQANTQYF.

The chain carries TRBV18 and TRBJ1-4; 7 nucleotides match TRBD1. Germline loops: CDR1 KGHSH, CDR2 LQKENI. Trimming at V came to 6 bases and at J to 8 bases, leaving 6 bases not matched to a gene. This CDR3 has 13 residues. The CDR3 bases are TGTGCCAGCTCCGCTGCGACAGGGGAAAAACTGTTTTTT. This codes for CASSAATGEKLFF.

The sample holds one count of this clone. V gene TRBV18 combines with J gene TRBJ2-3; D gene uncertain. There are 14 residues in the CDR3. Germline values: CDR1 KGHSH, CDR2 LQKENI. The germline V and J ends were trimmed by 0 bases and 4 bases, with 8 bases remaining between them. The CDR3 DNA sequence: TGTGCCAGCTCACCACCGGGCAGTTCAGATACGCAGTATTTT. Its translation is CASSPPGSSDTQYF.

The rearrangement joins TRBV15 to TRBJ2-7, with unresolved D. V gave up 4 bases and J gave up 1 base, with 8 bases separating them. CDR1 and CDR2 from the germline V gene are LNHNV and YYDKDF (reference sequence). This CDR3 has 13 residues. The CDR3 region is CATSKDISYEQYF. CDR3 sequence (DNA): TGTGCCACCAGCAAAGATATTTCCTACGAGCAGTACTTC.

The V and J genes are TRBV30 and TRBJ2-2; D is unresolved. CDR3 length: 14 amino acids. The germline V and J ends were trimmed by 4 bases and 4 bases, with 13 bases remaining between them. Germline assignment: CDR1 GTSNPN and CDR2 SVGIG (reference sequence). CDR3 nucleotides: TGTGCCTGGACCAAAGCCCGAGTCACCGGGGAGCTGTTTTTT. Its protein is CAWTKARVTGELFF.

The chain is built from TRBV5-1 and TRBJ1-3, with D perhaps TRBD1 (5 bases). The ends were cut back, 4 bases at V and 2 bases at J, with 10 bases in the middle. Germline V CDR1 and CDR2: SGHRS, YFSETQ. The CDR3 is 14 amino acids. This CDR3 is CASSNRTTGNTIYF. The CDR3 DNA reads TGCGCCAGCAGCAACCGGACAACTGGAAACACCATATATTTT.

The rearrangement links TRBV27 to TRBJ2-7, with 7 bases fitting TRBD2. J was trimmed by 2 bases and V by 9 bases; bases with no gene match: 4. Per the germline V gene, CDR1 is MNHEY and CDR2 is SMNVEV (reference sequence). The CDR3 sequence is 12 residues long. This chain's CDR3 is CASGGEAYEQYF. In DNA, the CDR3 is TGTGCCAGTGGGGGGGAGGCCTACGAGCAGTACTTC.

This rearrangement joins TRBV4-1 to TRBJ2-5; 8 bases map to TRBD1. Germline V gives CDR1 MGHRA, CDR2 YSYEKL. V shed 4 bases and J 1 base; nucleotides not matched to a gene: 5. The CDR3 contains 15 residues. The DNA for the CDR3 is TGCGCCAGCAGCCGTCCGGGACAGGTCCAAGAGACCCAGTACTTC. As protein: CASSRPGQVQETQYF.

J is TRBJ2-7 and V is TRBV19; TRBD1 aligns across 12 bases. The junction had 12 bases not matched to a gene; V was cut back by 11 bases and J by 7 bases. This CDR3 is 14 amino acids long. Per the germline V gene, CDR1 is LNHDA and CDR2 is SQIVND (reference sequence). In DNA, the CDR3 is TGTGCCGTGGGACAGGGGGCCAGGCTAGGAGAGCAGTACTTC. Residues: CAVGQGARLGEQYF.

The genes are TRBV5-1 and TRBJ2-6; 7 bases map to TRBD1. Germline V CDR1 and CDR2: SGHRS, YFSETQ. The CDR3 runs to 16 residues. The ends lost 4 bases at V and 0 bases at J; junction bases unmatched: 4. The CDR3 region has the DNA TGCGCCAGCAGCGCCCGACAGGGCTCTGGGGCCAACGTCCTGACTTTC. Its protein product is CASSARQGSGANVLTF.

This clone came up a few times. The chain employs TRBV5-1 and TRBJ2-7; 7 bases map to TRBD2. The germline V gene encodes CDR1 SGHRS and CDR2 YFSETQ. The CDR3 runs to 15 residues. V was pared by 3 bases and J by 4 bases, with 10 bases of the junction left unmatched. The CDR3 is CASSSGGGRQYEQYF. The CDR3 DNA sequence: TGCGCCAGCAGCTCGGGGGGAGGGCGACAGTACGAGCAGTACTTC.